The 10 T cell receptor beta chains reported below all come from one sample, sequenced in a study of response to subunit inactivated influenza vaccine. TCRdb processed the RT-PCR reads anew with MiXCR; each CDR3 protein has one entry. The sample contains 290,000 or so distinct CDR3 sequences, approximately 23% of which appear only once. Here the sequenced sample was PBMCs from blood, taken approximately 20 months after vaccination. These receptors came from a man aged 50-75 years who received an inactivated influenza vaccine.

The gene calls are TRBV5-1 and TRBJ2-7; the match to TRBD1 covers 12 bases. Germline loops: CDR1 SGHRS, CDR2 YFSETQ. The CDR3 sequence is 14 residues long. Unmatched junction bases numbered 0, after V lost 3 bases and J lost 2 bases. The CDR3 loop is CASSWDRGPYEQYF. The CDR3 bases are TGCGCCAGCAGCTGGGACAGGGGGCCCTACGAGCAGTACTTC.

The chain joins TRBV20-1 to TRBJ1-2; 12 nucleotides agree with TRBD1. Germline V lookup: CDR1 DFQATT, CDR2 SNEGSKA (reference sequence). V lost 2 bases to trimming and J lost 7 bases; unmatched junction nucleotides: 8. The CDR3 has 15 residues. DNA for the CDR3: TGCAGTGCTAGAACACCGGGACAGGGGGCGCGTGGCTACACCTTC. Encoded protein: CSARTPGQGARGYTF.

This clonotype was seen a few times. This chain uses TRBV29-1 with TRBJ2-7; D is possibly TRBD1 (6 bases). The CDR3 sequence is 11 residues long. V was pared by 6 bases and J by 6 bases, with 12 bases between. Germline CDR1 SQVTM, CDR2 ANQGSEA. The DNA for the CDR3 is TGCAGCGTCGCTACAGGGTTCGAGCAGTACTTC. This encodes CSVATGFEQYF.

This clonotype showed up just a few times. This CDR3 reads CSARTGGAGTEAFF. The DNA for the CDR3 is TGCAGTGCTCGGACAGGGGGCGCGGGCACTGAAGCTTTCTTT. This sequence joins TRBV20-1 and TRBJ1-1; 11 nucleotides match TRBD1. This CDR3 is built from 14 residues. V was clipped by 5 bases and J by 4 bases; unmatched bases: 6. Germline-derived CDR1 and CDR2 are DFQATT and SNEGSKA (reference sequence).

The chain couples TRBV9 to TRBJ1-1; 7 positions match TRBD1. The CDR3 has 16 residues. V trimming: 0 bases; J trimming: 1 base; junction bases outside the gene matches: 6. Germline CDR1 and CDR2: SGDLS and YYNGEE. The CDR3 region is CASSVAQGVRNTEAFF. In DNA, the CDR3 is TGTGCCAGCAGCGTAGCTCAGGGGGTAAGGAACACTGAAGCTTTCTTT. Together with reference TRBV9 and TRBJ1-1, the CDR3 gives the full variable domain: DSGVTQTPKHLITATGQRVTLRCSPRSGDLSVYWYQQSLDQGLQFLIQYYNGEERAKGNILERFSAQQFPDLHSELNLSSLELGDSALYFCASSVAQGVRNTEAFFGQGTRLTVV.

The V gene is TRBV29-1, the J gene TRBJ2-3; the D gene is possibly TRBD1 (6 bases). Germline V gene lookup returns CDR1 SQVTM and CDR2 ANQGSEA. The V gene lost 4 bases and the J gene lost 0 bases, with 11 bases spanning the gap. The CDR3 has 14 residues. CDR3 nucleotide sequence: TGCAGCGTTGGGGTGGGACAAAGCACAGATACGCAGTATTTT. The encoded protein is CSVGVGQSTDTQYF.

V usage is TRBV7-2 and J usage is TRBJ2-3; 9 nucleotides match TRBD1. Trimming took 5 bases from V and 5 from J; bases not matched to a gene: 5. Germline CDR1 is SGHTA and CDR2 is FQGNSA. There are 14 residues in the CDR3. The CDR3 protein is CASSAPTGGDTQYF. CDR3 coding DNA: TGTGCCAGCAGCGCACCGACAGGGGGAGATACGCAGTATTTT.

The gene calls are TRBV6-5 and TRBJ2-1; a possible D gene is TRBD1 (5 bases). V gave up 2 bases and J gave up 8 bases, with 13 bases separating them. Germline CDR1 is MNHEY and CDR2 is SVGAGI. The CDR3 spans 14 residues. The CDR3 region has the DNA TGTGCCAGCAGTTACGGCCAGGGTGGCGATGAGCAGTTCTTC. Translated: CASSYGQGGDEQFF.

The sample holds one count of this clonotype. The J gene is TRBJ1-5, the V gene TRBV7-8; D not resolved. V dropped 0 bases and J dropped 10 bases, with 10 bases sitting between them. From germline, CDR1 is SGHVS and CDR2 FQNEAQ. This CDR3 spans 13 amino acids. The CDR3 protein is CASSLAEGGPQHF. CDR3 coding DNA: TGTGCCAGCAGCTTAGCGGAGGGCGGACCCCAGCATTTT. Drawing the rest from reference TRBV7-8 and TRBJ1-5, the complete variable domain is GAGVSQSPRYKVAKRGQDVALRCDPISGHVSLFWYQQALGQGPEFLTYFQNEAQLDKSGLPSDRFFAERPEGSVSTLKIQRTQQEDSAVYLCASSLAEGGPQHFGDGTRLSIL.

This clonotype was found a few times. The chain has TRBV5-1 and TRBJ2-7; 9 nucleotides line up with TRBD2. The trim removed 2 bases at V and 3 bases at J, leaving 6 bases unmatched. CDR3 length: 15 amino acids. CDR1 is SGHRS and CDR2 is YFSETQ in the germline V gene. CDR3 amino acids: CASSFGGSGGYEQYF. CDR3 bases: TGCGCCAGCAGCTTTGGCGGTAGCGGGGGCTACGAGCAGTACTTC.